This is a list of T cell receptor beta chains from one sample in a study of beta chain features in type 1 diabetes. Generated by immunoSEQ multiplex PCR, the TCRdb table keeps only in-frame clones and is missing some. Of hundreds of thousands of clones in the sample, around 8% were seen once. Sequencing was done on a sample of central memory CD4+ T cells from blood. The receptors were sampled from a woman in her late teens or twenties in good health. Each CDR3 is given with its conserved first and last residue. D genes are given only for firm matches. Clone size appears in some rows only: once, few, many, or a class for an expanded clone.

v_call: TRBV7-9
cdr3_length: 14
clone_size: few
j_call: TRBJ1-2
d_call: .
cdr3_aa: CASSSERGDYGYTF
cdr3_nt: TGTGCCAGCAGCTCCGAAAGGGGCGACTATGGCTACACCTTC

v_call: TRBV5-1
cdr3_length: 16
clone_size: few
j_call: TRBJ2-3
d_call: TRBD2
cdr3_aa: CASSASGTKATDTQYF
cdr3_nt: TGCGCCAGCAGCGCCAGCGGGACTAAGGCGACAGATACGCAGTATTTT

v_call: TRBV13
cdr3_length: 15
clone_size: many
j_call: TRBJ2-2
d_call: TRBD1
cdr3_aa: CASSYRDRSTGELFF
cdr3_nt: TGTGCCAGCAGCTACAGGGACAGGTCCACCGGGGAGCTGTTTTTT

v_call: TRBV5-1
cdr3_length: 15
clone_size: .
j_call: TRBJ2-7
d_call: TRBD1
cdr3_aa: CASSVLPGQSYEQYF
cdr3_nt: TGCGCCAGCAGCGTCTTACCGGGACAGTCCTACGAGCAGTACTTC

v_call: TRBV28
cdr3_length: 13
clone_size: many
j_call: TRBJ1-2
d_call: .
cdr3_aa: CASSLTQDYGYTF
cdr3_nt: TGTGCCAGCAGTTTAACGCAGGACTATGGCTACACCTTC

v_call: TRBV5-1
cdr3_length: 13
clone_size: few
j_call: TRBJ2-7
d_call: TRBD1
cdr3_aa: CASRGTGTNEQYF
cdr3_nt: TGCGCCAGCAGGGGGACAGGGACGAACGAGCAGTACTTC

v_call: TRBV29-1
cdr3_length: 14
clone_size: few
j_call: TRBJ1-1
d_call: TRBD1
cdr3_aa: CSVDRGPLNTEAFF
cdr3_nt: TGCAGCGTTGACAGGGGGCCATTGAACACTGAAGCTTTCTTT

v_call: TRBV4-3
cdr3_length: 13
clone_size: many
j_call: TRBJ2-1
d_call: .
cdr3_aa: CASSQRVDGEQFF
cdr3_nt: TGCGCCAGCAGCCAGAGAGTCGATGGGGAGCAGTTCTTC

v_call: TRBV7-2
cdr3_length: 16
clone_size: many
j_call: TRBJ2-3
d_call: .
cdr3_aa: CASSYNRIASTDTQYF
cdr3_nt: TGTGCCAGCAGCTACAACAGGATAGCTAGCACAGATACGCAGTATTTT

v_call: TRBV7-2
cdr3_length: 16
clone_size: .
j_call: TRBJ2-2
d_call: .
cdr3_aa: CASSRWGRMDTGELFF
cdr3_nt: TGTGCCAGCAGCCGTTGGGGCAGGATGGACACCGGGGAGCTGTTTTTT

v_call: TRBV7-9
cdr3_length: 14
clone_size: few
j_call: TRBJ1-1
d_call: TRBD1
cdr3_aa: CASSLTGEVSEAFF
cdr3_nt: TGTGCCAGCAGCTTAACAGGGGAGGTGTCTGAAGCTTTCTTT